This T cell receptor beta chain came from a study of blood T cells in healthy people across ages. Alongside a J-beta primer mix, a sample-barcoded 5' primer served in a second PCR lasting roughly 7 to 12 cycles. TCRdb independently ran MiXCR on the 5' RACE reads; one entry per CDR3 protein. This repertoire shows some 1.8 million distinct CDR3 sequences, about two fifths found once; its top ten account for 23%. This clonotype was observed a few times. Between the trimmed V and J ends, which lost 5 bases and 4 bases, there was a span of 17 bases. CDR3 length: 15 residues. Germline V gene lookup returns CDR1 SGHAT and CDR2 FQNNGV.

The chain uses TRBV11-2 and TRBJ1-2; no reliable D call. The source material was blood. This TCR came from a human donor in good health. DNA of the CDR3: TGTGCCAGCAGCCGCCAAGGGTCCTCCGTCTATGGCTACACCTTC. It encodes CASSRQGSSVYGYTF.